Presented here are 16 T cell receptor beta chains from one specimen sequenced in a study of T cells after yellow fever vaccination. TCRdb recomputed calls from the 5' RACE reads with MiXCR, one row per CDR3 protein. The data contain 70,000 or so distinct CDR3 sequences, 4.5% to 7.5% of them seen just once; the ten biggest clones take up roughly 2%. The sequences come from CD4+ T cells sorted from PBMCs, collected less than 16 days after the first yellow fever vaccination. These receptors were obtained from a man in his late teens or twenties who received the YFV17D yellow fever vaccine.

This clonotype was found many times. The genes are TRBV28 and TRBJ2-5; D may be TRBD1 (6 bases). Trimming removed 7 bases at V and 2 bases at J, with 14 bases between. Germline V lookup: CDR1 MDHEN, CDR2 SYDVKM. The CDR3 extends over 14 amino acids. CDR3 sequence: CASMSGQSQETQYF. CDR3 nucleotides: TGTGCCAGCATGTCAGGACAGTCTCAAGAGACCCAGTACTTC.

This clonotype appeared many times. This chain's CDR3 is CASRTGANLGEQYV. The CDR3 DNA sequence: TGTGCCAGCCGGACAGGGGCTAACTTGGGGGAGCAGTACGTC. This sequence joins TRBV6-2 or TRBV6-3 and TRBJ2-7; 9 positions agree with TRBD1. Trimming cost V 8 bases and J 7 bases; bases outside gene matches: 12. The germline V gene encodes CDR1 MNHEY and CDR2 SVGEGT. CDR3 length equals 14 residues.

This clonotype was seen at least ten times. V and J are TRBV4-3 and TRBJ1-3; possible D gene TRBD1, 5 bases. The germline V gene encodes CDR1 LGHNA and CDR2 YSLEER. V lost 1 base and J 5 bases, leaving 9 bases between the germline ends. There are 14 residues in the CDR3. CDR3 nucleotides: TGCGCCAGCAGCCAAGTAGGGGCGCGAAACACCATATATTTT. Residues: CASSQVGARNTIYF.

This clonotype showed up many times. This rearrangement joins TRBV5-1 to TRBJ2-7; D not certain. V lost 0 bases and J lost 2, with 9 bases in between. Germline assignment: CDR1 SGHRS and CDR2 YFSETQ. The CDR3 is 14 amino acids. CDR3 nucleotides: TGCGCCAGCAGCTTGGATGGGTTTGCCTACGAGCAGTACTTC. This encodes CASSLDGFAYEQYF.

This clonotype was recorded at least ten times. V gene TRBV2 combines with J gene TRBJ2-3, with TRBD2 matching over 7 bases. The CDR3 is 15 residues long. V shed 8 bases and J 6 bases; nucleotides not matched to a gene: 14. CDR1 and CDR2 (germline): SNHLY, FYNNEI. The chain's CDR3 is CASPNGEGQLDTQYF. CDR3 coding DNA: TGTGCCAGCCCGAACGGGGAGGGCCAATTGGATACGCAGTATTTT.

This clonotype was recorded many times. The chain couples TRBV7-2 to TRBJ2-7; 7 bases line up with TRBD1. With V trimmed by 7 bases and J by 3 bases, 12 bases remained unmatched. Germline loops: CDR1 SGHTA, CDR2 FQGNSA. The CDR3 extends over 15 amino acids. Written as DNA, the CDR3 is TGTGCCAGCAATGTACAGGGGAATGTTTGCTACGAGCAGTACGTC. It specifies CASNVQGNVCYEQYV.

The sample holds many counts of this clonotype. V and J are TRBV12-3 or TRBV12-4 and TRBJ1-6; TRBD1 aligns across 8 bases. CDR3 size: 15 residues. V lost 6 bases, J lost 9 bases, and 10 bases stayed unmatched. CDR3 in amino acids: CASSLTTGGGSPLHF. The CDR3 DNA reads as TGTGCCAGCAGCCTCACCACAGGGGGGGGTTCACCCCTCCACTTT.

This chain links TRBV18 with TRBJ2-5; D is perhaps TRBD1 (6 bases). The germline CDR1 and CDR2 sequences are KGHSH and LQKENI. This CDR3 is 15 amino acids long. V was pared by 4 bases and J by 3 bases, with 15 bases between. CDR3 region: CASSQGLTGEETQYF. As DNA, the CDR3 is TGTGCCAGCTCACAAGGATTGACAGGTGAAGAGACCCAGTACTTC.

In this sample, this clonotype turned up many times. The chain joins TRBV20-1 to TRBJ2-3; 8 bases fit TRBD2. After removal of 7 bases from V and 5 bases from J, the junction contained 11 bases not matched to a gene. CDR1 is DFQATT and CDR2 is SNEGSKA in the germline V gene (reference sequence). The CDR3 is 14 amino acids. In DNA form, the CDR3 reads TGCAGTGTCCTATCGGGGGGGCCGATAGATACGCAGTATTTT. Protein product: CSVLSGGPIDTQYF.

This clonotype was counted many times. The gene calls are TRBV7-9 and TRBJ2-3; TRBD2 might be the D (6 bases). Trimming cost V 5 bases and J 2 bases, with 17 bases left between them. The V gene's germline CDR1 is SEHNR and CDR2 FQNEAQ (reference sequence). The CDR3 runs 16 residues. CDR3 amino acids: CASSPAPGLLTDTQYF. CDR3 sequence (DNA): TGTGCCAGCAGCCCGGCGCCGGGACTCCTCACAGATACGCAGTATTTT.

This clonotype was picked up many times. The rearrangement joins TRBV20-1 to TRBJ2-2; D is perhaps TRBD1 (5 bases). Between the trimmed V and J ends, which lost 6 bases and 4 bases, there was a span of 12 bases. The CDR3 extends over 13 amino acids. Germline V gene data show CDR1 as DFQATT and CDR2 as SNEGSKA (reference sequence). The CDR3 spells CSAPRVGTGELFF. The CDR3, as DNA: TGCAGTGCCCCCAGGGTCGGCACCGGGGAGCTGTTTTTT.

This CDR3 reads CASSQGGRGHGDTQYF. In DNA form, the CDR3 reads TGTGCCAGCAGCCAAGGTGGGAGGGGGCACGGAGATACGCAGTATTTT. This sequence joins TRBV5-4 and TRBJ2-3; D might be TRBD1 or TRBD2, each matching 7 bases. Trimming removed 4 bases at V and 5 bases at J, with 20 bases between. The V gene's germline CDR1 is SGHNT and CDR2 YYREEE (reference sequence). CDR3 length: 16 amino acids.

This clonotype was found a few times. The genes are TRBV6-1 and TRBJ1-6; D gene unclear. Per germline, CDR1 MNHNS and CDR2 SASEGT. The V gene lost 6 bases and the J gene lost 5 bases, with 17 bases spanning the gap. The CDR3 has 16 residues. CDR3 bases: TGTGCCAGCAGGCCGACCGTACTTTGGAATAATTCACCCCTCCACTTT. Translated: CASRPTVLWNNSPLHF.

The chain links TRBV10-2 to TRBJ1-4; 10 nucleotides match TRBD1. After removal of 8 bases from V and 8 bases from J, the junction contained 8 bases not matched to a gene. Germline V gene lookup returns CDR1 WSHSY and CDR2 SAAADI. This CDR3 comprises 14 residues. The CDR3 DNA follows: TGCGCCAGCGGACTGACAGGGGGCTTCGAAAAACTGTTTTTT. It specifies CASGLTGGFEKLFF.

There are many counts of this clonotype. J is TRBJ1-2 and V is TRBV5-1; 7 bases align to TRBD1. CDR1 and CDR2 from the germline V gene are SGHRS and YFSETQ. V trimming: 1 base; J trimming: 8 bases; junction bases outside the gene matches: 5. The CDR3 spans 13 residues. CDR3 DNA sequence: TGCGCCAGCAGCTTGTCAGGGGGAAAAGGCTACACCTTC. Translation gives CASSLSGGKGYTF.

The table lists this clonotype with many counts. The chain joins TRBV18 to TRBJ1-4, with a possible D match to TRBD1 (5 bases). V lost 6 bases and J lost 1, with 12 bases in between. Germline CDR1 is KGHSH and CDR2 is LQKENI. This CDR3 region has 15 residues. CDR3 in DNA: TGTGCCAGCTCCCCAAGGACACTAACTAATGAAAAACTGTTTTTT. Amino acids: CASSPRTLTNEKLFF.